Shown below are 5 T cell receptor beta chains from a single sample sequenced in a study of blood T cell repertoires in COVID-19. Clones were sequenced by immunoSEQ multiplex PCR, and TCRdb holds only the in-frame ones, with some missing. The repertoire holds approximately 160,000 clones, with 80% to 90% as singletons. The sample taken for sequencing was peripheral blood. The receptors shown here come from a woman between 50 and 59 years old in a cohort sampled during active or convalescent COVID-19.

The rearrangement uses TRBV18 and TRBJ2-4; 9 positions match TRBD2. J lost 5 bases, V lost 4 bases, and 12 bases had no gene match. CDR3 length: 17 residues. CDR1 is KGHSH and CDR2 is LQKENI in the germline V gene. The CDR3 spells CASSLNPTSGGQNIQYF. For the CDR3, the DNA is TGTGCCAGCTCACTGAACCCTACCAGCGGGGGGCAAAACATTCAGTACTTC.

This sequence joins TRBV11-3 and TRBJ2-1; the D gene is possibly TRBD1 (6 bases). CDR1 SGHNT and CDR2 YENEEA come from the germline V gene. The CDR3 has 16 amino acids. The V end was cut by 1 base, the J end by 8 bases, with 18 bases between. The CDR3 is CASSLARGMRSHEQFF. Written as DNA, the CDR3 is TGTGCCAGCAGCTTAGCTAGGGGGATGAGAAGCCATGAGCAGTTCTTC.

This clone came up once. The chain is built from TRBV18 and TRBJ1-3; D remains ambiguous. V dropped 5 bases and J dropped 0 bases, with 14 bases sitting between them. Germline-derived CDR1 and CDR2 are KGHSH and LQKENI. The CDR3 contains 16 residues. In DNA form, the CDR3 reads TGTGCCAGCTCAACCGGTTCCACCAACTCTGGAAACACCATATATTTT. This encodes CASSTGSTNSGNTIYF. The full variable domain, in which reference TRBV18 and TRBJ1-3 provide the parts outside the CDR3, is NAGVMQNPRHLVRRRGQEARLRCSPMKGHSHVYWYRQLPEEGLKFMVYLQKENIIDESGMPKERFSAEFPKEGPSILRIQQVVRGDSAAYFCASSTGSTNSGNTIYFGEGSWLTVV.

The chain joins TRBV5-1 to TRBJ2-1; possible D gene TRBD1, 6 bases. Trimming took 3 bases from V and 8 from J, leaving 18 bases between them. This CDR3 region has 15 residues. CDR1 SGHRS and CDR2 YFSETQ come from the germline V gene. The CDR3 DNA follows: TGCGCCAGCAGCTCGGCCTCGGGTGGGGGCGATGAGCAGTTCTTC. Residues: CASSSASGGGDEQFF.

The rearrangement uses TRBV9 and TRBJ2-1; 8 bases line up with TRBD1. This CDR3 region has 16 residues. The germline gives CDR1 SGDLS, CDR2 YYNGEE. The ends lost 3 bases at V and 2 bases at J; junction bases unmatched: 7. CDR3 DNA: TGTGCCAGCAGCGCCGACCGGGACAGGACCTACAATGAGCAGTTCTTC. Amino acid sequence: CASSADRDRTYNEQFF.